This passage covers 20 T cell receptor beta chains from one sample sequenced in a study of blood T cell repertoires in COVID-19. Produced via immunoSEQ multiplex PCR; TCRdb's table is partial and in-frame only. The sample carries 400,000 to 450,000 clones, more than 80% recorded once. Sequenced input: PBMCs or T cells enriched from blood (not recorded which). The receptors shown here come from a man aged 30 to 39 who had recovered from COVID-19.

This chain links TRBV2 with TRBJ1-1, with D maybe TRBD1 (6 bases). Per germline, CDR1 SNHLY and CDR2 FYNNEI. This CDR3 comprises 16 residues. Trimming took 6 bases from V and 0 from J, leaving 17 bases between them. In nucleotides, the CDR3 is TGTGCCAGCAGGTTTATGGTCAGGGGACTGAACACTGAAGCTTTCTTT. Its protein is CASRFMVRGLNTEAFF.

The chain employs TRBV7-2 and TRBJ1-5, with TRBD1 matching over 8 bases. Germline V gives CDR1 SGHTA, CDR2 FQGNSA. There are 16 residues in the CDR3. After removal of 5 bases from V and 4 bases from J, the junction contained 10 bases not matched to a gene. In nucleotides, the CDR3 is TGTGCCAGCAGCCTATCGCGGGACAGGCCAAATCAGCCCCAGCATTTT. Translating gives CASSLSRDRPNQPQHF.

The CDR3 spells CASTSGLAGGQYF. In nucleotides, the CDR3 is TGTGCCAGCACCTCGGGACTAGCGGGAGGTCAGTACTTC. J is TRBJ2-7 and V is TRBV12-3 or TRBV12-4, with 15 bases that match TRBD2. The CDR3 loop spans 13 amino acids. Trimming took 7 bases from V and 10 from J; bases not matched to a gene: 5.

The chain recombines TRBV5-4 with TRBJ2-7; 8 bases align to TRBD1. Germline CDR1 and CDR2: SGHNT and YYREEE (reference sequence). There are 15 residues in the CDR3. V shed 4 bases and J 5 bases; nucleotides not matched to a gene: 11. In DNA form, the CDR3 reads TGTGCCAGCAGCCAACCCGGACAGGGCGAGAACGAGCAGTACTTC. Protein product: CASSQPGQGENEQYF.

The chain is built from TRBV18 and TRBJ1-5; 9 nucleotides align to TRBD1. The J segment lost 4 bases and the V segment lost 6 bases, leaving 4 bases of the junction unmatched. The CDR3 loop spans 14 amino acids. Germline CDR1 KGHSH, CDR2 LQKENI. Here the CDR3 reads CASSAGTGNQPQHF. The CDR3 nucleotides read TGTGCCAGCTCTGCCGGGACAGGGAATCAGCCCCAGCATTTT.

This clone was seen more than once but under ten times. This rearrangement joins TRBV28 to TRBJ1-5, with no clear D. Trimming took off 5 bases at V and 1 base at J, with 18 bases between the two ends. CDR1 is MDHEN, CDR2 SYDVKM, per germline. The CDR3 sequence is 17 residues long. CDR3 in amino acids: CASSTVVGRRSNQPQHF. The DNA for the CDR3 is TGTGCCAGCAGTACAGTTGTGGGTCGAAGAAGCAATCAGCCCCAGCATTTT.

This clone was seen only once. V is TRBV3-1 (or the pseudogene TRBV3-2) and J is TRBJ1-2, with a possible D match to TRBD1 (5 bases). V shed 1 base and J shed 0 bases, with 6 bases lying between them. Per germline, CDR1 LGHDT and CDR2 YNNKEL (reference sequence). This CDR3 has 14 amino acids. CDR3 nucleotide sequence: TGTGCCAGCAGCCAAGGCAGGGCTAACTATGGCTACACCTTC. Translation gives CASSQGRANYGYTF.

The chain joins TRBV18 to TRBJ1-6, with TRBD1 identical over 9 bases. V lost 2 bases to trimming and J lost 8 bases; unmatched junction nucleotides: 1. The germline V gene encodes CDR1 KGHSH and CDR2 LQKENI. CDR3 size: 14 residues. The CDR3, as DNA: TGTGCCAGCTCACCAACAGGGGGCGATTCACCCCTCCACTTT. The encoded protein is CASSPTGGDSPLHF.

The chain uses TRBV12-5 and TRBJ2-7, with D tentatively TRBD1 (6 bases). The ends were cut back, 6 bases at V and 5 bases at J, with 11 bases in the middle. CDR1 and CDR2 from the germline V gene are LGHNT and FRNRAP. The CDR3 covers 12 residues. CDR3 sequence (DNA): TGTGCTAGTGGACAGGGTCTCCACGAGCAGTACTTC. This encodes CASGQGLHEQYF.

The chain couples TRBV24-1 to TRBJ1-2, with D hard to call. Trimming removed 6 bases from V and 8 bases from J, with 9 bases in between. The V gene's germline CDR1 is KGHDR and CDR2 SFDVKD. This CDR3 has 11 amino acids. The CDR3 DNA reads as TGTGCCACCAGTTTCGGCGGAGGCTACACCTTC. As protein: CATSFGGGYTF.

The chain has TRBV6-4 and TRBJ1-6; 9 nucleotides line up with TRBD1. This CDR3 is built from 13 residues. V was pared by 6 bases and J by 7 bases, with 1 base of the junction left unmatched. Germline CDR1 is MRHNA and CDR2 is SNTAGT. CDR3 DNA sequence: TGTGCCAGCAGGGGACAGGGAAATTCACCCCTCCACTTT. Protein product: CASRGQGNSPLHF.

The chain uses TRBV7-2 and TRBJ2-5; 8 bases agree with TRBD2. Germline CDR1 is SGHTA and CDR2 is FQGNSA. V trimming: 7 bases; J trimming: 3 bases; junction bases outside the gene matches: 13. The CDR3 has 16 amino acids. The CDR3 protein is CASNPMGGAGEETQYF. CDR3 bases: TGTGCCAGCAACCCAATGGGGGGAGCGGGGGAAGAGACCCAGTACTTC.

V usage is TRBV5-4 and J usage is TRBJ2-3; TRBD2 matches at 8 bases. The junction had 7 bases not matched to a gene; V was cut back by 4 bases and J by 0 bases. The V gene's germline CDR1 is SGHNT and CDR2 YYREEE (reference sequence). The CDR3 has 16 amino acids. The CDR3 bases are TGTGCCAGCAGCGCTGGGACTAGTCCCAGCACAGATACGCAGTATTTT. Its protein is CASSAGTSPSTDTQYF. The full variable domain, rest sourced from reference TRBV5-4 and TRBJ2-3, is ETGVTQSPTHLIKTRGQQVTLRCSSQSGHNTVSWYQQALGQGPQFIFQYYREEENGRGNFPPRFSGLQFPNYSSELNVNALELDDSALYLCASSAGTSPSTDTQYFGPGTRLTVL.

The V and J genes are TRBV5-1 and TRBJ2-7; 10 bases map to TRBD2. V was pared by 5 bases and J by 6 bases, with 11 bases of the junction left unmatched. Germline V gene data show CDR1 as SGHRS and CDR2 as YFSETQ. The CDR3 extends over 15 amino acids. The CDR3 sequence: CASRPGLASISEQYF. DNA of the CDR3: TGCGCCAGCAGACCGGGACTAGCGTCAATCAGCGAGCAGTACTTC.

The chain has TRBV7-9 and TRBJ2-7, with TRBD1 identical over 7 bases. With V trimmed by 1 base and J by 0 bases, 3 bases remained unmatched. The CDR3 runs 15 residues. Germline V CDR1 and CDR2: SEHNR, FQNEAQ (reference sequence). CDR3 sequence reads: CASSLEGQSSYEQYF. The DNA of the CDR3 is TGTGCCAGCAGCTTAGAGGGACAGAGCTCCTACGAGCAGTACTTC. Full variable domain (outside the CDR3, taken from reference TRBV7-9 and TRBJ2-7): DTGVSQNPRHKITKRGQNVTFRCDPISEHNRLYWYRQTLGQGPEFLTYFQNEAQLEKSRLLSDRFSAERPKGSFSTLEIQRTEQGDSAMYLCASSLEGQSSYEQYFGPGTRLTVT.

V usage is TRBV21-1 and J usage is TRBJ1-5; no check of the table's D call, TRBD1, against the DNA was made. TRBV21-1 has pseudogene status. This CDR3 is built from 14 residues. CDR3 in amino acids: CASSKGTGRQPQHF. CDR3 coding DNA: TGTGCCAGCAGCAAAGGGACAGGGAGGCAGCCCCAGCATTTT.

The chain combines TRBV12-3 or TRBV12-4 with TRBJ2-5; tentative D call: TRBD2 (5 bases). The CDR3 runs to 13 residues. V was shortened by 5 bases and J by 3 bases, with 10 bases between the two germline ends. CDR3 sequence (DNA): TGTGCCAGCAGTCCAACTAGAAAAGAGACCCAGTACTTC. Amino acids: CASSPTRKETQYF.

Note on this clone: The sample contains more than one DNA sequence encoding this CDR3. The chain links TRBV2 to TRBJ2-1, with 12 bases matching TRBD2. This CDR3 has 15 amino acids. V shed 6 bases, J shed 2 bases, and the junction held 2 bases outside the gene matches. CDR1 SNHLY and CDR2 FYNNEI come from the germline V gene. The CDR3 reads CASRRTSGTYNEQFF. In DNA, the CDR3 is TGTGCCAGCAGGCGGACTAGCGGGACCTACAATGAGCAGTTCTTC.

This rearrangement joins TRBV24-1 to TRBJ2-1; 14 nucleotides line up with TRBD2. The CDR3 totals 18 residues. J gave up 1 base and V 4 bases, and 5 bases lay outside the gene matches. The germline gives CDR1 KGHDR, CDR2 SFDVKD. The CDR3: CATSEAGTSGGSYNEQFF. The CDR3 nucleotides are TGTGCCACCAGTGAAGCCGGGACTAGCGGGGGTTCCTACAATGAGCAGTTCTTC.

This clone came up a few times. Here the CDR3 reads CASSFGNEQYF. In nucleotides, the CDR3 is TGTGCCAGCAGCTTCGGGAACGAGCAGTACTTC. J is TRBJ2-7 and V is TRBV11-2; D perhaps matches TRBD2 (5 bases). CDR3 length equals 11 residues. The V and J ends lost 3 bases and 5 bases respectively, with 5 bases between them. Germline V gives CDR1 SGHAT, CDR2 FQNNGV.